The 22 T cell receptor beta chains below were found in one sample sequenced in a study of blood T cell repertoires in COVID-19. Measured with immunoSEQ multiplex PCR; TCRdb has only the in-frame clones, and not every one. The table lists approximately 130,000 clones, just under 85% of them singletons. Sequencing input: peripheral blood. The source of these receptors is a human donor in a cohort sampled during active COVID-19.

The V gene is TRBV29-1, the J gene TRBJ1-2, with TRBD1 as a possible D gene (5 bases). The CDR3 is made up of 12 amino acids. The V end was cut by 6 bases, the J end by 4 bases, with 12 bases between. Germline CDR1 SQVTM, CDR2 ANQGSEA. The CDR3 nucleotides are TGCAGCGTGGAAAGGGGCGGCTATGGCTACACCTTC. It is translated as CSVERGGYGYTF.

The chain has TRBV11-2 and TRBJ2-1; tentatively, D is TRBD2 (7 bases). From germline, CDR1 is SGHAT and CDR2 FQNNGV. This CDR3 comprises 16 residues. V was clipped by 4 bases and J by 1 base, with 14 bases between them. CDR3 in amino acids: CASSSRGGSSYNEQFF. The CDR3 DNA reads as TGTGCCAGCAGCTCGAGGGGGGGCTCGTCCTACAATGAGCAGTTCTTC.

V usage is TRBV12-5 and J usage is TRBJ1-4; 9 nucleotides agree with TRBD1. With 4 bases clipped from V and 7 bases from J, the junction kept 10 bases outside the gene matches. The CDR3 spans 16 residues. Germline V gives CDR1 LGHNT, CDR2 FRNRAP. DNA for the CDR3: TGTGCTAGTGGTTGGGGGACAGGGAACCTTGGTGAAAAACTGTTTTTT. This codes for CASGWGTGNLGEKLFF.

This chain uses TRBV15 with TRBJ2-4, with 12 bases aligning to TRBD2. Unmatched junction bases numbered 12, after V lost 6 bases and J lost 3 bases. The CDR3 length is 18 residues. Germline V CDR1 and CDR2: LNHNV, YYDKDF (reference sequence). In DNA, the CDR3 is TGTGCCACCAGACACGGGCTAGCGGGGGGGCCCGACAAAAACATTCAGTACTTC. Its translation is CATRHGLAGGPDKNIQYF.

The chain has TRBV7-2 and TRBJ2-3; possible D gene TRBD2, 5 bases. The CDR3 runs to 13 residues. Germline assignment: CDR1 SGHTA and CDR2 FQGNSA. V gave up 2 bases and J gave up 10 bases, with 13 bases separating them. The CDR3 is CASSLTRRWSQYF. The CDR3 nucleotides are TGTGCCAGCAGCTTAACGCGGAGGTGGTCGCAGTATTTT.

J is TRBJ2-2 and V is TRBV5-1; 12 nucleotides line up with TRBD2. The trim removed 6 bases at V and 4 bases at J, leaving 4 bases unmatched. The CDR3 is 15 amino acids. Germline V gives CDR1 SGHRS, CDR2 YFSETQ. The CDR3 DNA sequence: TGCGCCAGCACTAGCGGGGGGGCCGGCACCGGGGAGCTGTTTTTT. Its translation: CASTSGGAGTGELFF.

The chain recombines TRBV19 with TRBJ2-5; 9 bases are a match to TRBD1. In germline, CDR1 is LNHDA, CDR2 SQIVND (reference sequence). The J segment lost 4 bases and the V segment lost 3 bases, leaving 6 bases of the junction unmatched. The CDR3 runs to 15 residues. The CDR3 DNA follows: TGTGCCAGTAGTATCTTGGGGACAGGGATAGAGACCCAGTACTTC. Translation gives CASSILGTGIETQYF.

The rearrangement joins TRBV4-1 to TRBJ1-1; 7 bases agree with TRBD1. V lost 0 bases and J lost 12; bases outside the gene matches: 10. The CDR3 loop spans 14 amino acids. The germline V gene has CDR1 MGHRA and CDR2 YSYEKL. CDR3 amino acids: CASSQDGWRGLTFF. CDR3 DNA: TGCGCCAGCAGCCAAGATGGCTGGAGGGGGCTTACTTTCTTT.

CDR3 nucleotides: TGTGCCAGCAGCCAAGACCTTCCGGGACAGGGGCTACTTACTAGCTCCTACGAGCAGTACTTC. It yields the protein CASSQDLPGQGLLTSSYEQYF. The rearrangement uses TRBV3-1 (or the pseudogene TRBV3-2) and TRBJ2-7, with TRBD1 matching 10 bases. Looked up from germline, CDR1 is LGHDT and CDR2 is YNNKEL (reference sequence). Trimming took 0 bases from V and 0 from J; bases not matched to a gene: 17. The CDR3 totals 21 residues.

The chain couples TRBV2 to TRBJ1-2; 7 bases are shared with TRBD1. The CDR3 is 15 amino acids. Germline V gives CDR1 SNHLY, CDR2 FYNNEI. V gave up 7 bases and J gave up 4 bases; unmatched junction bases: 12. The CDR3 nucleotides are TGTGCCAGCACCCCCCAGGTAGGGGGCGCCTATGGCTACACCTTC. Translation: CASTPQVGGAYGYTF.

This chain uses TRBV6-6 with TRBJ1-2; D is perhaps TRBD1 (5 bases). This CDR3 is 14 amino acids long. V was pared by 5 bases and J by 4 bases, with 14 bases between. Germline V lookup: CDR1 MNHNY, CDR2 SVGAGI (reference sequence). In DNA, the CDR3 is TGTGCCAGCAGTCCGACAAACGGGGGCTATGGCTACACCTTC. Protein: CASSPTNGGYGYTF.

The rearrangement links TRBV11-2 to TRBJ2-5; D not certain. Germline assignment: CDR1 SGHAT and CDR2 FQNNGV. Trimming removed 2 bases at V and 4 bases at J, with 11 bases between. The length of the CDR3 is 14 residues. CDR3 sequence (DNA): TGTGCCAGCAGCTTAAACCCTAGTCCAGAGACCCAGTACTTC. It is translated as CASSLNPSPETQYF.

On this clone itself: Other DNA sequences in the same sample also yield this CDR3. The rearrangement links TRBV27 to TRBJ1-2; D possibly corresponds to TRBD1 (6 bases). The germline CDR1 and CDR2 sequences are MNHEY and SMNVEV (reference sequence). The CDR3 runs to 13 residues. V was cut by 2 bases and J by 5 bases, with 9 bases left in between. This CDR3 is CASSLGQGYGYTF. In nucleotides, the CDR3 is TGTGCCAGCAGTTTAGGGCAGGGGTATGGCTACACCTTC.

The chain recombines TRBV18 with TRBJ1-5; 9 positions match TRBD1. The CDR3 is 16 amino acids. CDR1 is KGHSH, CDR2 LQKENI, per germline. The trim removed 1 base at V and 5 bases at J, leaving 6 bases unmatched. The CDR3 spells CASSPQGQGVYQPQHF. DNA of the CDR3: TGTGCCAGCTCACCACAGGGACAGGGCGTATATCAGCCCCAGCATTTT.

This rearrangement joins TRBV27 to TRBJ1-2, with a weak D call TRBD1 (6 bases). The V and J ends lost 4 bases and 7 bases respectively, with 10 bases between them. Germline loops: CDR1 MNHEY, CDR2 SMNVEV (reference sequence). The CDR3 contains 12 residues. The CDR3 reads CASSSIRGGYTF. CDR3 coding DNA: TGTGCCAGCAGTTCCATCAGGGGTGGCTACACCTTC.

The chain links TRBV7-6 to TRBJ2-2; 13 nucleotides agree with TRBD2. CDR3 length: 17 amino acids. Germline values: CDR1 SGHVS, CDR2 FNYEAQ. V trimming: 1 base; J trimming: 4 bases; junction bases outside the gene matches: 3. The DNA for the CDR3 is TGTGCCAGCAGCTTAGGGCGGACTAGCGGGAGCACCGGGGAGCTGTTTTTT. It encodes CASSLGRTSGSTGELFF.

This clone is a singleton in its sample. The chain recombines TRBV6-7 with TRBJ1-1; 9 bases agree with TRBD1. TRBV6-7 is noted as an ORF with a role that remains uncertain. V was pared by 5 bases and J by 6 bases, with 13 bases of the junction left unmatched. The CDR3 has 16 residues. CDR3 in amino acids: CASSTFRTGGRSEAFF. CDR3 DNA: TGTGCCAGCAGTACCTTCCGCACAGGGGGCAGATCTGAAGCTTTCTTT.

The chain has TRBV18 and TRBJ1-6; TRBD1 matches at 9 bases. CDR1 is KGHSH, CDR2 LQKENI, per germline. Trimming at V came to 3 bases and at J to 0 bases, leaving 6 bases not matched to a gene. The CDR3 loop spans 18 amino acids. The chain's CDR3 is CASSPDRGGSSYNSPLHF. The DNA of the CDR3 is TGTGCCAGCTCACCTGACAGGGGGGGAAGCTCCTATAATTCACCCCTCCACTTT.

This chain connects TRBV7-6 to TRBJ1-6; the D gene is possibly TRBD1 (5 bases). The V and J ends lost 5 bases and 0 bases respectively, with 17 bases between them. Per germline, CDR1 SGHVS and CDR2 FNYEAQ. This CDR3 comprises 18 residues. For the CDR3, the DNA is TGTGCCAGCAGCCCCCGGGTGGGGGGTAGCTCCTATAATTCACCCCTCCACTTT. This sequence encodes CASSPRVGGSSYNSPLHF.

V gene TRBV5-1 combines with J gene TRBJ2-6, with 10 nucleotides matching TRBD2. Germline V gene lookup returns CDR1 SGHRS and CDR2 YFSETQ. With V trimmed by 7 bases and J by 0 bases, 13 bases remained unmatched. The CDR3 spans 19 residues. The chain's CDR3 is CASRPGRLAGSSGANVLTF. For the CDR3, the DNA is TGCGCCAGCCGGCCCGGGCGACTAGCGGGCTCCTCTGGGGCCAACGTCCTGACTTTC.

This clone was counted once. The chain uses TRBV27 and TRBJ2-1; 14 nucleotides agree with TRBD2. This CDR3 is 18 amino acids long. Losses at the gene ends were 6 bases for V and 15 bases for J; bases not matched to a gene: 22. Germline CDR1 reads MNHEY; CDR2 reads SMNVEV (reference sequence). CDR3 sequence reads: CASSSKALLTSGGASWFF. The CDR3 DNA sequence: TGTGCCAGCAGCTCTAAAGCCCTACTGACTAGCGGGGGGGCTAGTTGGTTCTTC.

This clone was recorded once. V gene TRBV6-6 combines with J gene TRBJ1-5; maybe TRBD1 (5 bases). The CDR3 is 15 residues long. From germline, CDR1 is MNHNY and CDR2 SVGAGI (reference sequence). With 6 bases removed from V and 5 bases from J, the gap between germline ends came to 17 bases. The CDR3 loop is CASSPPGGNHQPQHF. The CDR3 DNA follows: TGTGCCAGCAGCCCCCCTGGGGGGAATCATCAGCCCCAGCATTTT.